One and the same sample provided the 26 T cell receptor beta chains below, sequenced in a study of blood T cell repertoires in COVID-19. TCRdb's table, derived via immunoSEQ multiplex PCR, lists solely in-frame clones and lacks some. This table holds nearly 95,000 clones, less than 85% found once. What was sequenced was peripheral blood. Receptors originate from a man between 65 and 79 years old with COVID-19, enrolled during active disease.

The chain recombines TRBV5-1 with TRBJ2-6, with TRBD2 as a possible D gene (6 bases). CDR1 SGHRS and CDR2 YFSETQ come from the germline V gene. Trimming took off 1 base at V and 12 bases at J, with 23 bases between the two ends. This CDR3 is built from 17 residues. The CDR3 region has the DNA TGCGCCAGCAGCTTGTTGGGAGGACGTCCCCCTGGATTCGTCCTGACTTTC. Translating it yields CASSLLGGRPPGFVLTF.

The chain's CDR3 is CASSLPVGGRRGYTF. For the CDR3, the DNA is TGTGCCAGCAGTTTACCGGTTGGCGGGAGAAGGGGCTACACCTTC. The chain recombines TRBV28 with TRBJ1-2, with D uncertain. Trimming took 2 bases from V and 8 from J, leaving 18 bases between them. CDR3 size: 15 residues. Germline CDR1 MDHEN, CDR2 SYDVKM.

This clone was detected a few times. The chain uses TRBV20-1 and TRBJ2-3; TRBD2 is a possible D gene (6 bases). The CDR3 totals 12 residues. V was shortened by 3 bases and J by 11 bases, with 15 bases between the two germline ends. Germline assignment: CDR1 DFQATT and CDR2 SNEGSKA (reference sequence). CDR3 protein: CSASAPGVRQYF. The DNA of the CDR3 is TGCAGTGCTAGTGCCCCGGGAGTAAGGCAGTATTTT.

The J gene is TRBJ2-7, the V gene TRBV20-1; weak D call: TRBD2 (5 bases). V shed 3 bases and J shed 3 bases, with 9 bases lying between them. The length of the CDR3 is 12 residues. Germline values: CDR1 DFQATT, CDR2 SNEGSKA (reference sequence). CDR3 protein: CSASTGSYEQYF. For the CDR3, the DNA is TGCAGTGCTAGTACGGGAAGCTACGAGCAGTACTTC.

This clone has just a few counts. V usage is TRBV5-5 and J usage is TRBJ2-7, with 7 bases that match TRBD2. This CDR3 is 14 amino acids long. Germline CDR1 SGHKS, CDR2 YYEKEE (reference sequence). Germline trimming cut 3 bases from V and 5 bases from J; bases unmatched to any gene: 8. CDR3 amino acids: CASSSRDYSNEQYF. CDR3 DNA: TGTGCCAGCAGCTCCCGGGACTACAGTAACGAGCAGTACTTC. Looking up the rest from reference TRBV5-5 and TRBJ2-7 gives the full variable domain: DAGVTQSPTHLIKTRGQQVTLRCSPISGHKSVSWYQQVLGQGPQFIFQYYEKEERGRGNFPDRFSARQFPNYSSELNVNALLLGDSALYLCASSSRDYSNEQYFGPGTRLTVT.

This clone was picked up many times. This sequence joins TRBV2 and TRBJ1-1, with TRBD1 as a possible D gene (5 bases). The CDR3 has 14 residues. V was shortened by 4 bases and J by 3 bases, with 12 bases between the two germline ends. The V gene's germline CDR1 is SNHLY and CDR2 FYNNEI. The CDR3 sequence: CASSVLGGDTEAFF. The CDR3 coding sequence is TGTGCCAGCAGTGTTCTGGGGGGGGACACTGAAGCTTTCTTT.

The V gene is TRBV7-2, the J gene TRBJ2-2; the D gene is possibly TRBD2 (5 bases). The CDR3 runs to 13 residues. The germline V gene has CDR1 SGHTA and CDR2 FQGNSA. Trimming stripped 4 bases from V and 6 bases from J, with 9 bases between. The CDR3 sequence is CASSSSRAGELFF. CDR3 bases: TGTGCCAGCAGCTCCTCGCGGGCCGGGGAGCTGTTTTTT.

The V gene is TRBV28, the J gene TRBJ1-6; 10 bases align to TRBD1. The germline V gene encodes CDR1 MDHEN and CDR2 SYDVKM. The CDR3 runs 15 residues. V shed 5 bases, J shed 6 bases, and the junction held 4 bases outside the gene matches. The DNA for the CDR3 is TGTGCCAGCAGTGTGACAGGGGGCTTTAATTCACCCCTCCACTTT. Protein product: CASSVTGGFNSPLHF.

This clone appeared a single time. The V gene is TRBV6-5, the J gene TRBJ1-5; a weak D match, TRBD1 (6 bases). CDR1 and CDR2 from the germline V gene are MNHEY and SVGAGI. V dropped 4 bases and J dropped 2 bases, with 9 bases sitting between them. The CDR3 runs to 14 residues. The CDR3 DNA reads TGTGCCAGCAGTTTGGGACACCGCAATCAGCCCCAGCATTTT. Translating it yields CASSLGHRNQPQHF.

The rearrangement joins TRBV11-3 to TRBJ2-3; 7 bases align to TRBD2. J gave up 1 base and V 1 base, and 8 bases lay outside the gene matches. CDR3 length: 17 amino acids. The germline V gene has CDR1 SGHNT and CDR2 YENEEA. The CDR3 here is CASSLGPSGPRTDTQYF. CDR3 coding DNA: TGTGCCAGCAGCTTAGGACCTAGCGGACCGCGCACAGATACGCAGTATTTT.

This clone has a handful of counts. DNA of the CDR3: TGTGCCAGCGGAGGAGGTTTGAACACTGAAGCTTTCTTT. Its translation is CASGGGLNTEAFF. The chain uses TRBV28 and TRBJ1-1; no firm D call. This CDR3 has 13 residues. V was pared by 8 bases and J by 0 bases, with 10 bases between. Per the germline V gene, CDR1 is MDHEN and CDR2 is SYDVKM.

This clone is labeled as medium-sized (0.01 to 0.1%). The rearrangement links TRBV28 to TRBJ1-2; 11 bases match TRBD1. From germline, CDR1 is MDHEN and CDR2 SYDVKM. The V gene end was trimmed by 1 base and the J gene end by 8 bases; junction bases not matched to a gene: 6. This CDR3 has 15 amino acids. CDR3 residues: CASSLSGQGAGGYTF. The CDR3 DNA follows: TGTGCCAGCAGTTTATCCGGACAGGGGGCAGGCGGCTACACCTTC.

The rearrangement joins TRBV5-1 to TRBJ1-2; a weak D match, TRBD1 (5 bases). Trimming took off 1 base at V and 4 bases at J, with 11 bases between the two ends. CDR3 length: 14 residues. CDR1 is SGHRS and CDR2 is YFSETQ in the germline V gene. The CDR3 is CASSLPGHFYGYTF. CDR3 coding DNA: TGCGCCAGCAGCTTGCCAGGGCACTTCTATGGCTACACCTTC.

The CDR3 sequence: CASRPHGTGGGQPQHF. Written as DNA, the CDR3 is TGTGCCAGCAGGCCGCACGGAACAGGGGGCGGTCAGCCCCAGCATTTT. This chain uses TRBV28 with TRBJ1-5; 9 nucleotides match TRBD1. V shed 6 bases, J shed 6 bases, and the junction held 12 bases outside the gene matches. Germline loops: CDR1 MDHEN, CDR2 SYDVKM. The CDR3 has 16 residues.

The sample holds a few counts of this clone. The chain links TRBV5-6 to TRBJ1-5; D perhaps matches TRBD1 (5 bases). V dropped 0 bases and J dropped 3 bases, with 7 bases sitting between them. The CDR3 length is 14 residues. Per the germline V gene, CDR1 is SGHDT and CDR2 is YYEEEE. The CDR3 nucleotides read TGTGCCAGCAGCTTGGAGGGGATCAATCAGCCCCAGCATTTT. Translated, it gives CASSLEGINQPQHF.

The chain is built from TRBV6-1 and TRBJ1-5, with 7 nucleotides matching TRBD1. The V gene end was trimmed by 4 bases and the J gene end by 0 bases; junction bases not matched to a gene: 6. This CDR3 is built from 16 residues. From germline, CDR1 is MNHNS and CDR2 SASEGT. This chain's CDR3 is CASSVNRGLSNQPQHF. The CDR3, as DNA: TGTGCCAGCAGTGTAAACAGGGGCCTTAGCAATCAGCCCCAGCATTTT.

The V gene is TRBV2, the J gene TRBJ1-1, with D perhaps matching TRBD1 (5 bases). The CDR3 has 13 amino acids. V lost 8 bases to trimming and J lost 4 bases, with 14 bases between them. The V gene's germline CDR1 is SNHLY and CDR2 FYNNEI. CDR3 nucleotide sequence: TGTGCCAGCTGCCGGGAGGGACGCACTGAAGCTTTCTTT. This sequence encodes CASCREGRTEAFF. Full variable domain (missing parts from reference TRBV2 and TRBJ1-1): EPEVTQTPSHQVTQMGQEVILRCVPISNHLYFYWYRQILGQKVEFLVSFYNNEISEKSEIFDDQFSVERPDGSNFTLKIRSTKLEDSAMYFCASCREGRTEAFFGQGTRLTVV.

V gene TRBV6-5 combines with J gene TRBJ2-1; TRBD2 might be the D (6 bases). There are 15 residues in the CDR3. CDR1 and CDR2 from the germline V gene are MNHEY and SVGAGI. Trimming left V 0 bases short and J 15 bases short, with 21 bases between. Here the CDR3 DNA reads TGTGCCAGCAGTTACTCGATTGTAGGGCCGGGGGTATGGTTCTTC. This translates into CASSYSIVGPGVWFF.

The chain carries TRBV7-3 and TRBJ2-7, with D perhaps matching TRBD1 (6 bases). The ends were cut back, 5 bases at V and 3 bases at J, with 20 bases in the middle. The CDR3 extends over 16 amino acids. Per the germline V gene, CDR1 is SGHTA and CDR2 is FQGTGA. CDR3: CASSPSGAGVGYEQYF. CDR3 bases: TGTGCCAGCAGCCCATCTGGGGCAGGGGTAGGCTACGAGCAGTACTTC.

This chain connects TRBV5-1 to TRBJ2-5, with 7 bases fitting TRBD2. CDR1 is SGHRS, CDR2 YFSETQ, per germline. This CDR3 has 14 residues. V was clipped by 0 bases and J by 4 bases; unmatched bases: 3. DNA of the CDR3: TGCGCCAGCAGCTTGGCGGGGGGTGGAGAGACCCAGTACTTC. It translates to CASSLAGGGETQYF.

CDR3 DNA: TGTGCCAGCAGCCAGGGGACAGCGATTTCCTACGAGCAGTACTTC. It translates to CASSQGTAISYEQYF. The V and J genes are TRBV3-1 (or the pseudogene TRBV3-2) and TRBJ2-7; the match to TRBD1 covers 7 bases. Germline lookup yields CDR1 LGHDT and CDR2 YNNKEL (reference sequence). The length of the CDR3 is 15 residues. The V and J ends lost 3 bases and 1 base, in that order; junction bases with no gene match: 6.

The V and J genes are TRBV7-2 and TRBJ1-2; D perhaps matches TRBD1 (5 bases). V was shortened by 5 bases and J by 6 bases, with 22 bases between the two germline ends. Per the germline V gene, CDR1 is SGHTA and CDR2 is FQGNSA. The CDR3 totals 16 residues. CDR3 nucleotide sequence: TGTGCCAGCAGCCTAAGGAGGGGTCAGTCGTTCGATGGCTACACCTTC. Its protein is CASSLRRGQSFDGYTF.

The V gene is TRBV5-6, the J gene TRBJ2-7; possibly TRBD2 for D (5 bases). The CDR3 consists of 13 residues. Trimming took off 3 bases at V and 6 bases at J, with 13 bases between the two ends. Germline V gives CDR1 SGHDT, CDR2 YYEEEE. In DNA form, the CDR3 reads TGTGCCAGCAGCTACCGGACTTACGGCGAGCAGTACTTC. Its translation: CASSYRTYGEQYF.

The V call is TRBV5-1, the J call TRBJ2-1; 11 bases agree with TRBD2. Germline CDR1 is SGHRS and CDR2 is YFSETQ. The CDR3 has 16 amino acids. V lost 3 bases, J lost 9 bases, and 11 bases stayed unmatched. This chain's CDR3 is CASSSSLAGGPSEQFF. CDR3 in DNA: TGCGCCAGCAGCTCGTCATTAGCGGGAGGGCCGAGTGAGCAGTTCTTC. Full variable domain (missing parts from reference TRBV5-1 and TRBJ2-1): KAGVTQTPRYLIKTRGQQVTLSCSPISGHRSVSWYQQTPGQGLQFLFEYFSETQRNKGNFPGRFSGRQFSNSRSEMNVSTLELGDSALYLCASSSSLAGGPSEQFFGPGTRLTVL.

The CDR3 spells CASSRGQGINTGELFF. CDR3 coding DNA: TGTGCCAGTAGTAGAGGGCAGGGGATAAACACCGGGGAGCTGTTTTTT. This rearrangement joins TRBV19 to TRBJ2-2; possible D gene TRBD1, 6 bases. Trimming left V 4 bases short and J 2 bases short, with 14 bases between. Germline CDR1 is LNHDA and CDR2 is SQIVND (reference sequence). The CDR3 has 16 amino acids.

The genes are TRBV4-3 and TRBJ2-5; D may be TRBD1 (7 bases). The CDR3 is 16 amino acids. Trimming removed 0 bases at V and 4 bases at J, with 15 bases between. Germline lookup yields CDR1 LGHNA and CDR2 YSLEER. CDR3 in DNA: TGCGCCAGCAGCCAAGACCTCAGACAGGGAGGAGAGACCCAGTACTTC. Translated, it gives CASSQDLRQGGETQYF.